This is a list of T cell receptor beta chains from one sample in a study of response to subunit inactivated influenza vaccine. TCRdb called the RT-PCR reads again in MiXCR, with one record for every CDR3 protein. In the table there are almost 600,000 distinct CDR3 sequences, 12% to 15% of which are singletons. The sample was PBMCs from blood, taken about 12 days after vaccination. The source of these receptors is a man between 45 and 60 years old who received an inactivated influenza vaccine. Both conserved end residues are part of each CDR3. Each record gives: D gene, V gene, clone size, J gene, CDR3 protein, CDR3 DNA. D genes are given only for firm matches. The size field is filled for only some rows; it gives once, few, many or a size class.

d_call: NA; v_call: TRBV18; clone_size: NA; j_call: TRBJ2-1; cdr3_aa: CASSSIPDGYNEQFF; cdr3_nt: TGTGCCAGCTCATCTATACCAGACGGGTACAATGAGCAGTTCTTC
d_call: NA; v_call: TRBV2; clone_size: few; j_call: TRBJ1-5; cdr3_aa: CASSASGFSNQPQHF; cdr3_nt: TGTGCCAGCAGTGCCTCCGGTTTCAGCAATCAGCCCCAGCATTTT
d_call: TRBD2; v_call: TRBV12-3/TRBV12-4; clone_size: few; j_call: TRBJ2-3; cdr3_aa: CASRGSGGPSTDTQYF; cdr3_nt: TGTGCCAGCAGAGGCAGCGGGGGCCCTTCCACAGATACGCAGTATTTT
d_call: NA; v_call: TRBV11-2; clone_size: many; j_call: TRBJ2-7; cdr3_aa: CASSFQEYEQYF; cdr3_nt: TGTGCCAGCAGCTTTCAAGAGTACGAGCAGTACTTC
d_call: NA; v_call: TRBV20-1; clone_size: NA; j_call: TRBJ1-1; cdr3_aa: CSAVPTNTEAFF; cdr3_nt: TGCAGTGCCGTCCCGACGAACACTGAAGCTTTCTTT
d_call: NA; v_call: TRBV4-2; clone_size: few; j_call: TRBJ2-5; cdr3_aa: CASSQDDRETQYF; cdr3_nt: TGTGCCAGCAGCCAAGATGACCGGGAGACCCAGTACTTC
d_call: NA; v_call: TRBV5-6; clone_size: NA; j_call: TRBJ2-7; cdr3_aa: CASSGGGGYEQYF; cdr3_nt: TGTGCCAGCAGCGGGGGCGGAGGATACGAGCAGTACTTC
d_call: TRBD1; v_call: TRBV28; clone_size: NA; j_call: TRBJ1-3; cdr3_aa: CASSLPGGGNTIYF; cdr3_nt: TGTGCCAGCAGTTTGCCAGGGGGCGGAAACACCATATATTTT
d_call: NA; v_call: TRBV20-1; clone_size: few; j_call: TRBJ1-5; cdr3_aa: CSAQRSGDQPQHF; cdr3_nt: TGCAGTGCCCAAAGGTCGGGGGATCAGCCCCAGCATTTT
d_call: NA; v_call: TRBV6-2/TRBV6-3; clone_size: NA; j_call: TRBJ2-7; cdr3_aa: CASRPTGPPSYEQYF; cdr3_nt: TGTGCCAGCAGACCGACAGGTCCTCCCTCCTACGAGCAGTACTTC
d_call: NA; v_call: TRBV9; clone_size: NA; j_call: TRBJ1-2; cdr3_aa: CASSPTSDRRYGYTF; cdr3_nt: TGTGCCAGCAGTCCGACCAGTGACAGGCGGTATGGCTACACCTTC
d_call: NA; v_call: TRBV6-6; clone_size: few; j_call: TRBJ2-7; cdr3_aa: CASSNGLYEQYF; cdr3_nt: TGTGCCAGCAGTAACGGACTCTACGAGCAGTACTTC
d_call: TRBD2; v_call: TRBV28; clone_size: NA; j_call: TRBJ2-3; cdr3_aa: CASATSGTDTQYF; cdr3_nt: TGTGCCAGCGCGACTAGCGGCACAGATACGCAGTATTTT
d_call: TRBD1; v_call: TRBV20-1; clone_size: NA; j_call: TRBJ2-7; cdr3_aa: CSARETGYYEQYF; cdr3_nt: TGCAGTGCTAGAGAGACAGGGTACTACGAGCAGTACTTC
d_call: NA; v_call: TRBV15; clone_size: NA; j_call: TRBJ2-7; cdr3_aa: CATSRDLGDEQYF; cdr3_nt: TGTGCCACCAGCAGAGACCTCGGGGACGAGCAGTACTTC